Listed here are 5 T cell receptor beta chains from one sample, sequenced in a study of early T cells in non-severe SARS-CoV-2 infection. Each CDR3 protein gets one entry after TCRdb re-called the 5' RACE reads with MiXCR. There are fewer than 60,000 distinct CDR3 sequences in the sample; about 4% occur only once, and 5% to 6.5% lies in the top ten. Material: whole blood. Receptors were obtained from an adult who was a healthcare worker with PCR-confirmed SARS-CoV-2 infection or an uninfected control (not recorded which).

This clonotype has more than one count but fewer than ten. The chain links TRBV7-7 to TRBJ2-3; 8 bases match TRBD2. Germline lookup yields CDR1 SSHAT and CDR2 FNYEAQ (reference sequence). The CDR3 covers 20 residues. Unmatched junction bases numbered 19, after V lost 5 bases and J lost 0 bases. CDR3 sequence reads: CASSPALNRGGLPSTDTQYF. The CDR3 bases are TGTGCCAGCAGCCCCGCCTTAAATCGGGGGGGCCTCCCTAGCACAGATACGCAGTATTTT.

This clonotype was counted ten times or more. V and J are TRBV27 and TRBJ2-7; the match to TRBD1 covers 9 bases. Germline CDR1 is MNHEY and CDR2 is SMNVEV (reference sequence). V shed 8 bases, J shed 1 base, and the junction held 9 bases outside the gene matches. CDR3 length: 15 amino acids. The chain's CDR3 is CASRNPGTGSYEQYF. Written as DNA, the CDR3 is TGTGCCAGCCGAAACCCCGGGACAGGGTCCTACGAGCAGTACTTC.

This clonotype has just a few counts. The genes are TRBV7-9 and TRBJ2-7; D call uncertain. The CDR3 contains 13 residues. Germline-derived CDR1 and CDR2 are SEHNR and FQNEAQ (reference sequence). V was cut by 4 bases and J by 4 bases, with 11 bases left in between. As DNA, the CDR3 is TGTGCCAGCAGCTCGCCGGACCGATACGAGCAGTACTTC. Amino acid sequence: CASSSPDRYEQYF.

In the case of this clonotype: This may come from a read error, since a much larger clone is one base off. The gene calls are TRBV13 and TRBJ2-5; D gene ambiguous. This CDR3 has 15 residues. Trimming pared 4 bases from V and 4 bases from J, leaving 16 bases between. The germline gives CDR1 PRHDT, CDR2 FYEKMQ (reference sequence). Written as DNA, the CDR3 is TGTGCCAGCAGCTCCGGCAGGATAGGGCCAGAGACCCAGTACTTC. Protein sequence: CASSSGRIGPETQYF.

This clonotype has at least ten counts. The chain combines TRBV19 with TRBJ2-2, with 11 positions matching TRBD2. The germline CDR1 and CDR2 sequences are LNHDA and SQIVND (reference sequence). Germline trimming cut 2 bases from V and 2 bases from J; bases unmatched to any gene: 7. This CDR3 has 18 amino acids. CDR3 sequence reads: CASSITGLAATNTGELFF. The CDR3, as DNA: TGTGCCAGTAGTATAACGGGACTAGCGGCTACCAACACCGGGGAGCTGTTTTTT.